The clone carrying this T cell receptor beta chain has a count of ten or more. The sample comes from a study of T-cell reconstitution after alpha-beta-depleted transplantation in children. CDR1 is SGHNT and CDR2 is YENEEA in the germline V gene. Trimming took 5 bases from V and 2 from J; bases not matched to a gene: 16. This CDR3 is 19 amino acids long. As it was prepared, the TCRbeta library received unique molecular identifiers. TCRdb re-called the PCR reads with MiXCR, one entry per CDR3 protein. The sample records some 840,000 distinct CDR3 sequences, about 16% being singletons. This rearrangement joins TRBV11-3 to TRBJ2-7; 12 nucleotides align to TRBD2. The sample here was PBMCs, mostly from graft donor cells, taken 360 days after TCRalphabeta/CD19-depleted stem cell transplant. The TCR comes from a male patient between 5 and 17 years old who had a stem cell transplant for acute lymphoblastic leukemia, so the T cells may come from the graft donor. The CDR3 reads CASSPFPLAGGPLTYEQYF. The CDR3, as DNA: TGTGCCAGCAGCCCTTTTCCCCTAGCGGGAGGGCCCTTAACCTACGAGCAGTACTTC.